The 2 T cell receptor beta chains below were found in one sample sequenced in a study of CD8+CD57+ T cells in acquired aplastic anemia. Genomic DNA provided the template from which TCR beta VDJ and CDR3 profiles were obtained. Each CDR3 protein is one row after TCRdb ran MiXCR on the reads. Of around 190,000 distinct CDR3 sequences in the sample, under 65% are singletons; the top ten hold approximately 30%. The sequencing input was sorted CD4+, CD8+, or CD8+CD57+ T cells (not recorded which) from PBMCs. The receptors stem from a human donor in good health.

The chain combines TRBV5-1 with TRBJ1-1, with 9 bases fitting TRBD1. Germline CDR1 and CDR2: SGHRS and YFSETQ. The CDR3 spans 15 residues. Germline trimming cut 0 bases from V and 5 bases from J; bases unmatched to any gene: 5. CDR3: CASSLGGGTGTEAFF. The CDR3, as DNA: TGCGCCAGCAGCTTGGGAGGGGGGACAGGGACTGAAGCTTTCTTT.

V usage is TRBV20-1 and J usage is TRBJ1-2; 7 bases match TRBD1. The CDR3 has 11 residues. The germline V gene has CDR1 DFQATT and CDR2 SNEGSKA (reference sequence). J was trimmed by 7 bases and V by 5 bases; bases with no gene match: 4. The CDR3 here is CSAQGGSGYTF. CDR3 nucleotide sequence: TGCAGTGCTCAGGGGGGGAGTGGCTACACCTTC.